What follows are 10 T cell receptor beta chains derived from one specimen sequenced in a study of cytomegalovirus exposure and HLA in healthy donors. Here immunoSEQ multiplex PCR was the method, and the copy in TCRdb shows in-frame clones only, minus some. Of nearly 110,000 clones in the sample, about nine tenths were seen once. Sequenced sample: PBMCs. Receptors originate from a woman aged 18-35 years in good health and CMV-seropositive.

CDR3 sequence: CASSLRGGNGELFF. DNA of the CDR3: TGTGCCAGCAGCCTCCGAGGGGGCAACGGGGAGCTGTTTTTT. V usage is TRBV7-6 and J usage is TRBJ2-2, with TRBD1 identical over 7 bases. The CDR3 is made up of 14 amino acids. CDR1 SGHVS and CDR2 FNYEAQ come from the germline V gene. With 5 bases clipped from V and 7 bases from J, the junction kept 7 bases outside the gene matches.

This clone was observed a single time. The genes are TRBV5-6 and TRBJ2-3, with D possibly matching TRBD2 (5 bases). Germline-derived CDR1 and CDR2 are SGHDT and YYEEEE. The CDR3 runs 15 residues. V gave up 4 bases and J gave up 3 bases, with 15 bases separating them. The CDR3 region has the DNA TGTGCCAGCAGCCCCCTAGCAACCCAAACAGATACGCAGTATTTT. This codes for CASSPLATQTDTQYF.

The chain joins TRBV6-1 to TRBJ2-7; D is possibly TRBD1 (6 bases). This CDR3 is built from 14 residues. Deletions cut 6 bases from V and 3 bases from J, with 15 bases between. The V gene's germline CDR1 is MNHNS and CDR2 SASEGT. Written as DNA, the CDR3 is TGTGCCAGCAGAAGACAGGACACTTACTACGAGCAGTACGTC. It specifies CASRRQDTYYEQYV.

V gene TRBV4-1 combines with J gene TRBJ2-1; 16 bases match TRBD2. Trimming took 5 bases from V and 9 from J; bases not matched to a gene: 10. There are 17 residues in the CDR3. The V gene's germline CDR1 is MGHRA and CDR2 YSYEKL. DNA for the CDR3: TGCGCCAGCAGCGAGATTGGGACTAGCGGGGGGGTGGTTGAGCAGTTCTTC. Encoded protein: CASSEIGTSGGVVEQFF.

The sample holds a few counts of this clone. V gene TRBV19 combines with J gene TRBJ1-1; D is uncertain. CDR1 and CDR2 from the germline V gene are LNHDA and SQIVND (reference sequence). V was cut by 5 bases and J by 3 bases, with 13 bases left in between. This CDR3 region has 14 residues. CDR3 DNA sequence: TGTGCCAGTAGTGTCACGTTCCCGGACACTGAAGCTTTCTTT. Translated, it gives CASSVTFPDTEAFF.

The chain has TRBV6-1 and TRBJ1-1; D is unclear. The CDR3 spans 14 residues. In germline, CDR1 is MNHNS, CDR2 SASEGT. The V end lost 4 bases, the J end lost 5 bases, and 14 bases lay between the germline ends. CDR3 loop: CASSGTGRGTEAFF. Here the CDR3 DNA reads TGTGCCAGCAGTGGGACCGGCAGAGGGACTGAAGCTTTCTTT.

This clone was observed once. The chain is built from TRBV19 and TRBJ1-1; 8 positions agree with TRBD1. The length of the CDR3 is 14 residues. The germline V gene encodes CDR1 LNHDA and CDR2 SQIVND (reference sequence). The junction had 4 bases not matched to a gene; V was cut back by 3 bases and J by 4 bases. CDR3 DNA sequence: TGTGCCAGTAGTATCCAGGGGGCGAGCACTGAAGCTTTCTTT. This sequence encodes CASSIQGASTEAFF. The entire variable domain, with the rest obtained from reference TRBV19 and TRBJ1-1, is as follows: DGGITQSPKYLFRKEGQNVTLSCEQNLNHDAMYWYRQDPGQGLRLIYYSQIVNDFQKGDIAEGYSVSREKKESFPLTVTSAQKNPTAFYLCASSIQGASTEAFFGQGTRLTVV.

This clone is a singleton in its sample. This chain links TRBV5-1 with TRBJ1-3; D is undetermined. V was clipped by 0 bases and J by 0 bases, with 10 bases between them. Looked up from germline, CDR1 is SGHRS and CDR2 is YFSETQ. The CDR3 runs to 16 residues. The CDR3 loop is CASSLGNSISGNTIYF. As DNA, the CDR3 is TGCGCCAGCAGCTTGGGAAACAGCATCTCTGGAAACACCATATATTTT.

This clone came up once. CDR3 protein: CASSPRVAGGNNEQFF. CDR3 nucleotides: TGTGCCAGCTCACCACGCGTAGCGGGGGGGAACAATGAGCAGTTCTTC. The chain is built from TRBV18 and TRBJ2-1, with 11 bases that match TRBD2. The CDR3 runs 16 residues. Unmatched junction bases numbered 4, after V lost 1 base and J lost 5 bases. Germline CDR1 is KGHSH and CDR2 is LQKENI.

J is TRBJ2-3 and V is TRBV9; TRBD2 is a possible D gene (6 bases). This CDR3 is built from 13 residues. The V gene's germline CDR1 is SGDLS and CDR2 YYNGEE. Trimming removed 0 bases from V and 5 bases from J, with 7 bases in between. CDR3 nucleotide sequence: TGTGCCAGCAGCGTAGTTAGCGGAGATACGCAGTATTTT. Translated, it gives CASSVVSGDTQYF.